This T cell receptor (beta chain) was documented in a study of a mutant IDH1 vaccine in newly diagnosed glioma. Study-wide background: Vaccinations were initiated 4-6 weeks following radiotherapy alone, or were given together with temozolomide cycles. Patients got radiotherapy, temozolomide, or both beforehand, and most got both. Mean patient age was about 40 years; approximately 62% were male and about 40% female.

There are many counts of this clone. No antigen is known for it. The germline V gene has CDR1 LNHNV and CDR2 YYDKDF (reference sequence). The CDR3 covers 14 residues. V gave up 3 bases and J gave up 11 bases, with 17 bases separating them. Sequencing was performed with immunoSEQ multiplex PCR; in TCRdb, only in-frame clones are kept and a portion is missing. This sample carries roughly 60,000 clones, roughly 68% of them seen once, and the ten largest clones take 4.7%. Sample time point: week 35, safety follow-up. Vaccine doses each comprised 300 ug of mutant IDH1 20-mer peptide, with topical imiquimod. Patients had eight vaccinations, in weeks 1, 3, 5, 7, 11, 15, 19 and 23.

This material consisted of PBMCs, taken from a glioma patient whose treatment included an IDH1 peptide vaccine. This clonotype was obtained from a man aged 50-59 years with glioma. The rearrangement joins TRBV15 to TRBJ1-5; TRBD1 might be the D (6 bases). The CDR3 DNA reads as TGTGCCACCAGCAGGGGGGCAGAGCTCATGGCCCAGCATTTT. Residues: CATSRGAELMAQHF.